Below are 4 T cell receptor beta chains sequenced from a single sample in a study of cytomegalovirus exposure and HLA in healthy donors. PCR primers comprised 60 Vbeta and 13 Jbeta primers. Profiling relied on immunoSEQ multiplex PCR, and the TCRdb table lists in-frame clones only, not all of them. This table holds roughly 100,000 clones, about 80% found once. Sequencing was done on a sample of PBMCs. Receptor source: a man aged 18 to 29 in good health and CMV-seropositive.

The rearrangement links TRBV6-1 to TRBJ1-4, with D maybe TRBD1 (5 bases). From germline, CDR1 is MNHNS and CDR2 SASEGT. Trimming shortened V by 2 bases and J by 7 bases, and 11 bases separated the two germline ends. The CDR3 loop spans 14 amino acids. CDR3 region: CASSESREPEKLFF. DNA for the CDR3: TGTGCCAGCAGTGAAAGCAGGGAACCTGAAAAACTGTTTTTT.

The CDR3 nucleotides read TGCGCCAGCAGCCAAGTGGGCGGGGGAAGCTCCTACGAGCAGTACTTC. It is translated as CASSQVGGGSSYEQYF. V and J are TRBV4-1 and TRBJ2-7; TRBD2 agrees at 7 bases. The CDR3 is made up of 16 amino acids. CDR1 MGHRA and CDR2 YSYEKL come from the germline V gene. V lost 1 base and J lost 0; bases outside the gene matches: 6.

V gene TRBV19 combines with J gene TRBJ2-3, with D perhaps TRBD2 (5 bases). CDR1 is LNHDA and CDR2 is SQIVND in the germline V gene (reference sequence). CDR3 length equals 15 residues. The ends were cut back, 8 bases at V and 0 bases at J, with 15 bases in the middle. The CDR3 reads CASSETISSTDTQYF. In nucleotides, the CDR3 is TGTGCCAGTTCCGAGACTATATCTAGCACAGATACGCAGTATTTT. The whole variable domain, filled in from reference TRBV19 and TRBJ2-3, reads DGGITQSPKYLFRKEGQNVTLSCEQNLNHDAMYWYRQDPGQGLRLIYYSQIVNDFQKGDIAEGYSVSREKKESFPLTVTSAQKNPTAFYLCASSETISSTDTQYFGPGTRLTVL.

The rearrangement joins TRBV28 to TRBJ2-7, with 8 nucleotides matching TRBD1. Germline assignment: CDR1 MDHEN and CDR2 SYDVKM. J gave up 0 bases and V 4 bases, and 11 bases lay outside the gene matches. This CDR3 is built from 17 residues. The CDR3 DNA is TGTGCCAGCAGTTCCCTCAGGACAGGGTTAAGCTCCTACGAGCAGTACTTC. Translating gives CASSSLRTGLSSYEQYF.